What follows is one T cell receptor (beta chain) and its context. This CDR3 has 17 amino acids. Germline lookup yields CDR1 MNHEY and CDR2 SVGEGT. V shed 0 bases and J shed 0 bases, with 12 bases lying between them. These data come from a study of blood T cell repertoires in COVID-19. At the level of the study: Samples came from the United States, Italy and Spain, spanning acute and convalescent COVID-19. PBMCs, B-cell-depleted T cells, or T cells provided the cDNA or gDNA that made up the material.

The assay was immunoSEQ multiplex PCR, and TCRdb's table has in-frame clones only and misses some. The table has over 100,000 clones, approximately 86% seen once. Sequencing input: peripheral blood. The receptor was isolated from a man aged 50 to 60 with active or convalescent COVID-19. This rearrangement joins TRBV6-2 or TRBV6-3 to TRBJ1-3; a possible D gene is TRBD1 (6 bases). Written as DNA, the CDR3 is TGTGCCAGCAGTTACTCGCGGACAGCTTTCTCTGGAAACACCATATATTTT. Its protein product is CASSYSRTAFSGNTIYF.